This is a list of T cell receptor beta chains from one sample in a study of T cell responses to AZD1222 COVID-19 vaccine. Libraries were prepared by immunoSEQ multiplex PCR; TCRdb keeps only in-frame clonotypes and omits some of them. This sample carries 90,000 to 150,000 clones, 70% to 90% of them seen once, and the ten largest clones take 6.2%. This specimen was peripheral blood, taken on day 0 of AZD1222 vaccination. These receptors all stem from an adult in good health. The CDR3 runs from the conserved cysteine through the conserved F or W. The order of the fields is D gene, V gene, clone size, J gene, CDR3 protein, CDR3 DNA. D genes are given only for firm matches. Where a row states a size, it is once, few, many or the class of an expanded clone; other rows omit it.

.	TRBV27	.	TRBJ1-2	CASSTRGREGGYTF	TGTGCCAGCAGTACCCGGGGGAGGGAGGGTGGCTACACCTTC
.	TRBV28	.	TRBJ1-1	CASSSHQRTEAFF	TGTGCCAGCAGTTCCCACCAGAGGACTGAAGCTTTCTTT
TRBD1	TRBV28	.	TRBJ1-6	CASRLFGTDNSPLHF	TGTGCCAGCAGATTGTTTGGGACAGATAATTCACCCCTCCACTTT
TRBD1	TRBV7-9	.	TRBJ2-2	CASSWIRDSTGELFF	TGTGCCAGCAGCTGGATCCGGGACAGCACCGGGGAGCTGTTTTTT
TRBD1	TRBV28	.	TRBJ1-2	CASSLGQGYGYTF	TGTGCCAGCAGTTTGGGACAGGGGTACGGCTACACCTTC
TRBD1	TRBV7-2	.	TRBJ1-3	CASSQGQESGNTIYF	TGTGCCAGCAGCCAGGGACAGGAGAGTGGAAACACCATATATTTT
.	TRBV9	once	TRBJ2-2	CASSLKPPTGELFF	TGTGCCAGCAGCCTAAAGCCCCCCACCGGGGAGCTGTTTTTT
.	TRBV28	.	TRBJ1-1	CASSSDLGRAFF	TGTGCCAGCAGTTCCGATCTGGGACGGGCTTTCTTT
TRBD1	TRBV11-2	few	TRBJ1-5	CASSLGPTGQSQHF	TGTGCCAGCAGCTTAGGACCCACGGGACAGTCCCAGCATTTT
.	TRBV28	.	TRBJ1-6	CASSFGLLPLHF	TGTGCCAGCAGTTTTGGACTTTTACCCCTCCACTTT
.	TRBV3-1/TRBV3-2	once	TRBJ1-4	CASSQVGAATNEKLFF	TGTGCCAGCAGCCAAGTGGGGGCAGCAACTAATGAAAAACTGTTTTTT
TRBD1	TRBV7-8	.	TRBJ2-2	CASSLEGRGLTGELFF	TGTGCCAGCAGCTTAGAGGGTAGGGGGCTCACCGGGGAGCTGTTTTTT
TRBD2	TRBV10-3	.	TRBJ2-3	CASWGASGGLLTDTQYF	TGTGCCTCATGGGGAGCTAGCGGGGGGCTCCTCACAGATACGCAGTATTTT
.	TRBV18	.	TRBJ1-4	CASSPRGREKLFF	TGTGCCAGCTCACCAAGGGGTAGAGAAAAACTGTTTTTT
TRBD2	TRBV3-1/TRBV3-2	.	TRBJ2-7	CASSGLAAYEQYF	TGTGCCAGCAGTGGGCTAGCGGCCTACGAGCAGTACTTC
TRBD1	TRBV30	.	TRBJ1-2	CAWTGQGRGRGYTF	TGTGCCTGGACCGGACAGGGAAGAGGTCGAGGCTACACCTTC
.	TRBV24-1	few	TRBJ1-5	CATSARTVRGPQHF	TGTGCCACCAGTGCTCGGACAGTTCGTGGGCCCCAGCATTTT
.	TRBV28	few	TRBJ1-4	CASSLQMGVNEKLFF	TGTGCCAGCAGTCTCCAAATGGGGGTTAATGAAAAACTGTTTTTT
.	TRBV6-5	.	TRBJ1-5	CASRGTRADQPQHF	TGTGCCAGCAGGGGTACCCGGGCGGATCAGCCCCAGCATTTT
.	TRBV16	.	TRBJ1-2	CASSHHAGSGNNYGYTF	TGTGCCAGCAGCCACCATGCTGGGTCAGGAAACAACTATGGCTACACCTTC
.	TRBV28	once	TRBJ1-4	CASSDNSGGLFF	TGTGCCAGCAGCGATAACTCCGGGGGACTGTTTTTT
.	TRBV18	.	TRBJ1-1	CASSQAFMGGPLNTEAFF	TGTGCCAGCTCACAGGCCTTTATGGGGGGGCCACTAAACACTGAAGCTTTCTTT
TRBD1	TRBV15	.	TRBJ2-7	CATSRDISTGGKQYF	TGTGCCACCAGCAGAGATATAAGTACAGGGGGAAAGCAGTACTTC
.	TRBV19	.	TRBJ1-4	CASSIRRGGNEKLFF	TGTGCCAGTAGTATCCGCCGGGGGGGAAATGAAAAACTGTTTTTT